Sequencing of this TCR beta chain was carried out in a study of CD8 T cells in ankylosing spondylitis. At least ten counts were recorded for this clonotype. Antigen: not known. The authors made TCR beta libraries by quantitative 5'-RACE with molecular barcodes. TCRdb fed the 5' RACE reads into MiXCR, producing one record per CDR3 protein. The data contain roughly 180,000 distinct CDR3 sequences, roughly 13% of them seen just once; the ten biggest clones take up approximately 9.9%. Study-level results: Earlier studies detected some motif variants in reactive arthritis synovial fluid and blood. Reportedly, matched ankylosing spondylitis synovial fluid was significantly enriched for disease-linked clones. The disease-linked clones had a CD8+ phenotype and low blood frequencies.

The CDR3 length is 17 residues. Germline trimming cut 3 bases from V and 2 bases from J; bases unmatched to any gene: 7. Germline V lookup: CDR1 MNHEY, CDR2 SMNVEV (reference sequence). The chain carries TRBV27 and TRBJ2-1, with 10 bases identical to TRBD2. Sequenced: blood, either unsorted or a sorted T cell fraction (not recorded which). The TCR sequence derives from a female donor with ankylosing spondylitis or in good health (not recorded which). As DNA, the CDR3 is TGTGCCAGCAGTTTCTCGAGCGGGAGGGTCACCTACAATGAGCAGTTCTTC. It translates to CASSFSSGRVTYNEQFF.